These 27 T cell receptor beta chains came from one sample sequenced in a study of cytomegalovirus exposure and HLA in healthy donors. Profiling relied on immunoSEQ multiplex PCR, and the TCRdb table lists in-frame clones only, not all of them. This table holds about 220,000 clones, about 86% found once. Sequences were obtained from PBMCs. All receptors derive from a young man in good health and CMV-seronegative.

The chain links TRBV28 to TRBJ1-5, with D possibly matching TRBD1 (6 bases). The V end lost 1 base, the J end lost 3 bases, and 16 bases lay between the germline ends. The CDR3 is 17 amino acids. CDR1 and CDR2 from the germline V gene are MDHEN and SYDVKM. This CDR3 is CASSLFGGGGFNQPQHF. DNA of the CDR3: TGTGCCAGCAGTTTATTTGGGGGAGGGGGGTTCAATCAGCCCCAGCATTTT.

J is TRBJ2-3 and V is TRBV28; 9 bases map to TRBD2. CDR1 MDHEN and CDR2 SYDVKM come from the germline V gene. The CDR3 is 16 amino acids. Unmatched junction bases numbered 6, after V lost 3 bases and J lost 2 bases. CDR3 coding DNA: TGTGCCAGCAGTTTGTACGCTAGCGGGGACACAGATACGCAGTATTTT. Amino acids: CASSLYASGDTDTQYF. Complete variable domain (other parts from reference TRBV28 and TRBJ2-3): DVKVTQSSRYLVKRTGEKVFLECVQDMDHENMFWYRQDPGLGLRLIYFSYDVKMKEKGDIPEGYSVSREKKERFSLILESASTNQTSMYLCASSLYASGDTDTQYFGPGTRLTVL.

The chain joins TRBV6-5 to TRBJ1-1, with 9 bases lining up with TRBD1. The germline V gene has CDR1 MNHEY and CDR2 SVGAGI. Germline trimming cut 7 bases from V and 5 bases from J; bases unmatched to any gene: 5. This CDR3 has 13 amino acids. The CDR3 DNA reads as TGTGCCAGCAAGACAGGGGGATGGACTGAAGCTTTCTTT. This gives the protein CASKTGGWTEAFF.

The chain is built from TRBV30 and TRBJ2-7, with D maybe TRBD2 (6 bases). CDR3 length: 13 amino acids. CDR1 is GTSNPN and CDR2 is SVGIG in the germline V gene (reference sequence). V lost 6 bases and J 2 bases, leaving 14 bases between the germline ends. The CDR3 sequence is CACFRDSTYEQYF. DNA of the CDR3: TGTGCCTGTTTTCGGGACTCAACCTACGAGCAGTACTTC.

The J gene is TRBJ1-2, the V gene TRBV2; 8 positions match TRBD1. V was clipped by 6 bases and J by 4 bases; unmatched bases: 7. The CDR3 has 14 amino acids. Germline assignment: CDR1 SNHLY and CDR2 FYNNEI. CDR3 nucleotides: TGTGCCAGCAGGGCCGGGACAGGCGGCTATGGCTACACCTTC. It yields the protein CASRAGTGGYGYTF.

As to this clone: Germline is not matched at one junction end, which may reflect a read error. The V gene is TRBV18, the J gene TRBJ1-5; 9 positions agree with TRBD1. The germline V gene encodes CDR1 KGHSH and CDR2 LQKENI. There are 15 residues in the CDR3. The CDR3, as DNA: TGTGCCAGCTCTCCACAGGGGGCGGACAATCAGCCCCAGCATTTT. Protein product: CASSPQGADNQPQHF.

The chain uses TRBV19 and TRBJ1-6; no reliable D call. Trimming stripped 10 bases from V and 10 bases from J, with 20 bases between. Germline assignment: CDR1 LNHDA and CDR2 SQIVND (reference sequence). This CDR3 spans 14 amino acids. CDR3 coding DNA: TGTGCCACTCAAAGTGGCGGGAATGACTCACCCCTCCACTTT. It translates to CATQSGGNDSPLHF.

The chain has TRBV28 and TRBJ1-1; D call uncertain. CDR1 and CDR2 (germline): MDHEN, SYDVKM. This CDR3 is built from 11 residues. The germline V and J ends were trimmed by 6 bases and 1 base, with 3 bases remaining between them. CDR3 sequence reads: CASSQNTEAFF. The CDR3 DNA reads TGTGCCAGCAGCCAGAACACTGAAGCTTTCTTT.

V usage is TRBV6-5 and J usage is TRBJ1-1; TRBD1 is a possible D gene (6 bases). The CDR3 consists of 12 residues. CDR1 and CDR2 from the germline V gene are MNHEY and SVGAGI. The germline V and J ends were trimmed by 5 bases and 4 bases, with 8 bases remaining between them. CDR3 in amino acids: CASSTGITEAFF. The CDR3 DNA reads TGTGCCAGCAGTACAGGGATCACTGAAGCTTTCTTT.

This clone was observed a single time. The CDR3, as DNA: TGTGCCACCAGCAGAGGAGGCGCGGAAGGTGAAGAGACCCAGTACTTC. Its translation: CATSRGGAEGEETQYF. This chain joins TRBV15 and TRBJ2-5; no definite D call. This CDR3 has 16 amino acids. CDR1 is LNHNV, CDR2 YYDKDF, per germline (reference sequence). V lost 1 base to trimming and J lost 3 bases, with 15 bases between them.

The chain uses TRBV27 and TRBJ2-7; 12 bases are a match to TRBD2. V lost 3 bases, J lost 6 bases, and 6 bases stayed unmatched. The germline V gene has CDR1 MNHEY and CDR2 SMNVEV (reference sequence). The CDR3 extends over 15 amino acids. The CDR3 sequence is CASSLIGLAGSEQYF. As DNA, the CDR3 is TGTGCCAGCAGTTTGATCGGACTAGCGGGGAGCGAGCAGTACTTC.

This chain uses TRBV25-1 with TRBJ2-7; D possibly corresponds to TRBD2 (6 bases). The V and J ends lost 3 bases and 2 bases respectively, with 8 bases between them. This CDR3 has 13 amino acids. Germline CDR1 and CDR2: MGHDK and SYGVNS. The CDR3 loop reads CASSEGGTYEQYF. The CDR3 coding sequence is TGTGCCAGCAGTGAGGGGGGTACCTACGAGCAGTACTTC.

J is TRBJ2-7 and V is TRBV7-9, with 7 bases lining up with TRBD2. The CDR3 runs 15 residues. V dropped 1 base and J dropped 4; count of bases not matched to a gene: 7. Germline-derived CDR1 and CDR2 are SEHNR and FQNEAQ (reference sequence). CDR3 sequence (DNA): TGTGCCAGCAGCTTAGGTGGCGGGAGATGGTACGAGCAGTACTTC. Translating gives CASSLGGGRWYEQYF.

J is TRBJ1-5 and V is TRBV2, with D perhaps TRBD1 (6 bases). This CDR3 comprises 18 residues. In germline, CDR1 is SNHLY, CDR2 FYNNEI. Trimming took 4 bases from V and 0 from J, leaving 19 bases between them. This CDR3 reads CASSGGPGQSFSNQPQHF. In DNA form, the CDR3 reads TGTGCCAGCAGTGGAGGACCGGGACAATCTTTTAGCAATCAGCCCCAGCATTTT.

The chain links TRBV2 to TRBJ2-6, with 9 bases that match TRBD1. Germline trimming cut 8 bases from V and 2 bases from J; bases unmatched to any gene: 7. CDR3 size: 16 residues. Per the germline V gene, CDR1 is SNHLY and CDR2 is FYNNEI. The CDR3 reads CASHRGLSAGANVLTF. In nucleotides, the CDR3 is TGTGCCAGCCACAGGGGGCTAAGCGCTGGGGCCAACGTCCTGACTTTC.

The chain's CDR3 is CASSLTGETHNEQFF. The CDR3 DNA follows: TGTGCCAGCAGCTTAACGGGAGAGACCCACAATGAGCAGTTCTTC. J is TRBJ2-1 and V is TRBV7-2, with D possibly matching TRBD2 (6 bases). V lost 2 bases and J 5 bases, leaving 13 bases between the germline ends. There are 15 residues in the CDR3. Per germline, CDR1 SGHTA and CDR2 FQGNSA. Filled out from reference TRBV7-2 and TRBJ2-1, the complete variable domain reads GAGVSQSPSNKVTEKGKDVELRCDPISGHTALYWYRQSLGQGLEFLIYFQGNSAPDKSGLPSDRFSAERTGGSVSTLTIQRTQQEDSAVYLCASSLTGETHNEQFFGPGTRLTVL.

In its sample, this clone was seen once. The chain has TRBV18 and TRBJ2-5; D possibly corresponds to TRBD2 (6 bases). The V end lost 4 bases, the J end lost 5 bases, and 35 bases lay between the germline ends. CDR3 length equals 21 residues. Germline CDR1 KGHSH, CDR2 LQKENI. CDR3 region: CASSLSAESWGCVGSEETQYF. DNA for the CDR3: TGTGCCAGCTCACTATCCGCGGAGTCCTGGGGTTGTGTCGGGAGCGAGGAGACCCAGTACTTC.

This clone was seen only once. The chain employs TRBV7-9 and TRBJ2-5; a possible D gene is TRBD2 (6 bases). The CDR3 has 14 residues. Trimming cost V 7 bases and J 4 bases, with 16 bases left between them. The germline gives CDR1 SEHNR, CDR2 FQNEAQ (reference sequence). CDR3: CASTVTGTLETQYF. CDR3 nucleotides: TGTGCCAGCACCGTCACCGGGACTCTAGAGACCCAGTACTTC.

V usage is TRBV7-9 and J usage is TRBJ1-1, with TRBD1 identical over 9 bases. V lost 3 bases and J lost 5; bases outside the gene matches: 4. Germline V gene data show CDR1 as SEHNR and CDR2 as FQNEAQ (reference sequence). The CDR3 is made up of 14 amino acids. This CDR3 reads CASSLGTGRTEAFF. CDR3 nucleotide sequence: TGTGCCAGCAGCTTGGGGACAGGGAGGACTGAAGCTTTCTTT.

The CDR3 loop reads CASSLAMGGGDQETQYF. The CDR3 nucleotides read TGTGCCAGCAGCTTGGCCATGGGCGGGGGAGATCAAGAGACCCAGTACTTC. This chain joins TRBV5-6 and TRBJ2-5, with 7 positions matching TRBD2. V shed 0 bases, J shed 2 bases, and the junction held 10 bases outside the gene matches. CDR3 length: 17 amino acids. Germline CDR1 and CDR2: SGHDT and YYEEEE.

The V call is TRBV6-5, the J call TRBJ2-3; 9 nucleotides align to TRBD2. The CDR3 has 15 amino acids. CDR1 and CDR2 from the germline V gene are MNHEY and SVGAGI. The junction had 4 bases not matched to a gene; V was cut back by 2 bases and J by 4 bases. The CDR3 here is CASSYLAGSADTQYF. The CDR3 nucleotides are TGTGCCAGCAGTTACCTAGCGGGGTCCGCAGATACGCAGTATTTT.

A single count supports this clone. The chain carries TRBV30 and TRBJ2-1, with TRBD1 matching 7 bases. J lost 6 bases, V lost 0 bases, and 5 bases had no gene match. This CDR3 is 14 amino acids long. Germline V gene data show CDR1 as GTSNPN and CDR2 as SVGIG (reference sequence). The CDR3 loop reads CAWSVLPGGNEQFF. For the CDR3, the DNA is TGTGCCTGGAGTGTACTCCCAGGGGGCAATGAGCAGTTCTTC. Full variable domain (remainder filled in from reference TRBV30 and TRBJ2-1): SQTIHQWPATLVQPVGSPLSLECTVEGTSNPNLYWYRQAAGRGLQLLFYSVGIGQISSEVPQNLSASRPQDRQFILSSKKLLLSDSGFYLCAWSVLPGGNEQFFGPGTRLTVL.

This chain uses TRBV21-1 with TRBJ1-6; the table calls TRBD1, which could not be checked here. TRBV21-1 is annotated as a pseudogene. The CDR3 is 11 amino acids. CDR3 amino acids: CASSPEGVDHF. Here the CDR3 DNA reads TGTGCCAGCAGCCCAGAGGGGGTAGACCACTTT.

The chain has TRBV4-1 and TRBJ1-4; 8 nucleotides match TRBD1. The CDR3 runs to 18 residues. The V gene's germline CDR1 is MGHRA and CDR2 YSYEKL. Germline trimming cut 1 base from V and 2 bases from J; bases unmatched to any gene: 9. The CDR3 is CASSQGTSRTGTNEKLFF. CDR3 nucleotides: TGCGCCAGCAGCCAAGGTACTAGTCGGACAGGGACTAATGAAAAACTGTTTTTT.

The chain joins TRBV19 to TRBJ2-7, with 7 bases aligning to TRBD1. In germline, CDR1 is LNHDA, CDR2 SQIVND (reference sequence). CDR3 length: 13 residues. Trimming took 6 bases from V and 4 from J; bases not matched to a gene: 6. CDR3 DNA sequence: TGTGCCAGTAGCGACAGGGCGGGTTACGAGCAGTACTTC. Translation: CASSDRAGYEQYF.

The chain recombines TRBV21-1 with TRBJ2-7; the table's TRBD2 call for D was not verified on the DNA. TRBV21-1 is described as a pseudogene. The CDR3 is made up of 13 amino acids. CDR3 coding DNA: TGTGCCAGCACCCAGACTAGCGGGAGCGAGCAGTACTTC. Its translation is CASTQTSGSEQYF.

The rearrangement uses TRBV5-1 and TRBJ2-5, with 7 bases lining up with TRBD1. Per germline, CDR1 SGHRS and CDR2 YFSETQ. V lost 4 bases, J lost 3 bases, and 9 bases stayed unmatched. The CDR3 loop spans 15 amino acids. The CDR3 coding sequence is TGCGCCAGCAGCCTAATGGGGACAGTAGAAGAGACCCAGTACTTC. Translating it yields CASSLMGTVEETQYF.